The 10 T cell receptor beta chains listed next were all sequenced from one sample in a study of cytomegalovirus exposure and HLA in healthy donors. The method was immunoSEQ multiplex PCR; TCRdb's version includes in-frame clones alone and lacks a portion of them. The table lists 70,000 or so clones, about 94% of them singletons. The sample consisted of PBMCs. All receptors derive from a woman aged 18-30 years in good health and CMV-seronegative.

The sample holds one count of this clone. The chain joins TRBV6-1 to TRBJ1-1; TRBD1 matches at 9 bases. V gave up 3 bases and J gave up 4 bases; unmatched junction bases: 3. The CDR3 spans 14 residues. Germline loops: CDR1 MNHNS, CDR2 SASEGT. This CDR3 is CASSERTGVTEAFF. The CDR3 coding sequence is TGTGCCAGCAGTGAGCGGACAGGGGTCACTGAAGCTTTCTTT.

The chain is built from TRBV18 and TRBJ1-1; possibly TRBD1 for D (5 bases). The germline gives CDR1 KGHSH, CDR2 LQKENI. The V end lost 0 bases, the J end lost 5 bases, and 16 bases lay between the germline ends. CDR3 length equals 16 residues. The chain's CDR3 is CASSPPNLGAGTEAFF. CDR3 bases: TGTGCCAGCTCACCACCAAATCTAGGGGCAGGGACTGAAGCTTTCTTT. Full variable domain (missing parts from reference TRBV18 and TRBJ1-1): NAGVMQNPRHLVRRRGQEARLRCSPMKGHSHVYWYRQLPEEGLKFMVYLQKENIIDESGMPKERFSAEFPKEGPSILRIQQVVRGDSAAYFCASSPPNLGAGTEAFFGQGTRLTVV.

The chain employs TRBV6-5 and TRBJ2-2, with 7 positions matching TRBD2. The V gene end was trimmed by 10 bases and the J gene end by 2 bases; junction bases not matched to a gene: 7. From germline, CDR1 is MNHEY and CDR2 SVGAGI. The CDR3 consists of 14 residues. The CDR3 is CATWDYPNTGELFF. CDR3 DNA sequence: TGTGCCACCTGGGACTATCCTAACACCGGGGAGCTGTTTTTT.

This chain uses TRBV18 with TRBJ2-7; D is uncertain. Deletions cut 0 bases from V and 3 bases from J, with 6 bases between. The length of the CDR3 is 13 residues. Germline assignment: CDR1 KGHSH and CDR2 LQKENI. DNA for the CDR3: TGTGCCAGCTCACCACCGTACAGCTACGAGCAGTACTTC. Translating gives CASSPPYSYEQYF.

The chain couples TRBV19 to TRBJ1-1; no definite D call. Per the germline V gene, CDR1 is LNHDA and CDR2 is SQIVND (reference sequence). This CDR3 contains 13 residues. V lost 6 bases to trimming and J lost 10 bases, with 18 bases between them. This CDR3 reads CASRQGRESGAFF. The DNA of the CDR3 is TGTGCCAGTAGACAAGGCCGGGAGAGTGGAGCTTTCTTT.

This chain joins TRBV7-2 and TRBJ2-5, with D tentatively TRBD1 (6 bases). The CDR3 has 13 residues. V dropped 3 bases and J dropped 4 bases, with 9 bases sitting between them. Germline V CDR1 and CDR2: SGHTA, FQGNSA. CDR3 nucleotide sequence: TGTGCCAGCAGCTTGGACAGCAGAGAGACCCAGTACTTC. The encoded protein is CASSLDSRETQYF.

The chain uses TRBV6-4 and TRBJ2-1, with 12 bases matching TRBD2. Trimming cost V 0 bases and J 6 bases; bases outside gene matches: 3. The CDR3 consists of 16 residues. Germline lookup yields CDR1 MRHNA and CDR2 SNTAGT. The CDR3 protein is CASSDSASGGGNEQFF. The CDR3 nucleotides are TGTGCCAGCAGTGACTCGGCTAGCGGGGGGGGCAATGAGCAGTTCTTC.

This chain links TRBV6-5 with TRBJ2-5; 7 positions agree with TRBD1. The length of the CDR3 is 15 residues. The J segment lost 4 bases and the V segment lost 0 bases, leaving 5 bases of the junction unmatched. The germline V gene encodes CDR1 MNHEY and CDR2 SVGAGI. CDR3 protein: CASSYSDRVVETQYF. The DNA for the CDR3 is TGTGCCAGCAGTTACTCAGACAGGGTTGTAGAGACCCAGTACTTC.

V gene TRBV27 combines with J gene TRBJ2-1; D unclear. The V end was cut by 7 bases, the J end by 7 bases, with 8 bases between. The CDR3 spans 11 residues. Germline V gives CDR1 MNHEY, CDR2 SMNVEV (reference sequence). CDR3 DNA: TGTGCCAGCAAAGAGAGAAATGAGCAGTTCTTC. Translated: CASKERNEQFF.

The chain has TRBV23-1 and TRBJ1-1; TRBD1 agrees at 10 bases. TRBV23-1 is labeled an ORF, and its function is uncertain. This CDR3 spans 19 amino acids. The V gene end was trimmed by 7 bases and the J gene end by 0 bases; junction bases not matched to a gene: 17. CDR3 region: CASTPLRGQGTELNTEAFF. The CDR3 coding sequence is TGCGCCAGCACTCCCCTCCGGGGACAGGGGACCGAACTGAACACTGAAGCTTTCTTT.